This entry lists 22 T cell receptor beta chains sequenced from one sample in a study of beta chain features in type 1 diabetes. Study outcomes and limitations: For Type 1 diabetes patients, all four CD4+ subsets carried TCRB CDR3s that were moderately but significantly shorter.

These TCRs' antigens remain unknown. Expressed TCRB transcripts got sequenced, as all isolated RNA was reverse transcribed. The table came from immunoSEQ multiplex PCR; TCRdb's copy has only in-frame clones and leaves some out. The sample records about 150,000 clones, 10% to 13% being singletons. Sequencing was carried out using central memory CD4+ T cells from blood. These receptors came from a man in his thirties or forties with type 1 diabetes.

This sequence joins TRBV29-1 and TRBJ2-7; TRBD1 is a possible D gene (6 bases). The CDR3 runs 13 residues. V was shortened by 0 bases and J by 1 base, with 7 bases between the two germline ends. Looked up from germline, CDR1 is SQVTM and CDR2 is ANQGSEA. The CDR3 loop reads CSVEEDSSYEQYF. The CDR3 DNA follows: TGCAGCGTTGAAGAGGACAGTTCCTACGAGCAGTACTTC.

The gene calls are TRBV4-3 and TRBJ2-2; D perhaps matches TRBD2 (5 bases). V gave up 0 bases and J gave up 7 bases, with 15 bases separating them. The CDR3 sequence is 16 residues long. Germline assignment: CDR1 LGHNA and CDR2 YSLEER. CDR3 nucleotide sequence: TGCGCCAGCAGCCAAGATCTAGCTGGGGATAACGGGGAGCTGTTTTTT. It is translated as CASSQDLAGDNGELFF.

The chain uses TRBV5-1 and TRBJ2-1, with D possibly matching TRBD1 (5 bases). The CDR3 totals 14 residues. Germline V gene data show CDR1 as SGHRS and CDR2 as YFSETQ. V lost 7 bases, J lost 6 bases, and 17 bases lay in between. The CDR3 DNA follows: TGCGCCAGCCTGGATGGGGCAGATGGCAATGAGCAGTTCTTC. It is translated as CASLDGADGNEQFF.

The CDR3 loop is CASSIYGRGYSNQPQHF. The DNA for the CDR3 is TGTGCCAGTAGTATTTACGGCAGGGGCTATAGCAATCAGCCCCAGCATTTT. The J gene is TRBJ1-5, the V gene TRBV19; weak D call: TRBD1 (6 bases). This CDR3 region has 17 residues. V was cut by 3 bases and J by 0 bases, with 15 bases left in between. Germline V gene data show CDR1 as LNHDA and CDR2 as SQIVND (reference sequence). The full variable domain, its missing parts supplied by reference TRBV19 and TRBJ1-5, is DGGITQSPKYLFRKEGQNVTLSCEQNLNHDAMYWYRQDPGQGLRLIYYSQIVNDFQKGDIAEGYSVSREKKESFPLTVTSAQKNPTAFYLCASSIYGRGYSNQPQHFGDGTRLSIL.

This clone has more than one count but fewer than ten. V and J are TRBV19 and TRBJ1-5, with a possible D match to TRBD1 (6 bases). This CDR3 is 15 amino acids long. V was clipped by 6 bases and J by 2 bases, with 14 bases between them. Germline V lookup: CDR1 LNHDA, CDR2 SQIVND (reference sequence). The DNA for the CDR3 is TGTGCCAGTAGCGCTACAGGGCCCCGCAATCAGCCCCAGCATTTT. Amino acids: CASSATGPRNQPQHF.

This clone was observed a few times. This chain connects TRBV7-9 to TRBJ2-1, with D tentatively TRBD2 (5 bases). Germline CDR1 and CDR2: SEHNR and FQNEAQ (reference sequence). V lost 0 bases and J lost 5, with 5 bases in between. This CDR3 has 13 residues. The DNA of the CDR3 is TGTGCCAGCAGCTTAGCGGGAGACAATGAGCAGTTCTTC. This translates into CASSLAGDNEQFF.

The CDR3 is CASSKLAEWDTQYF. The CDR3 coding sequence is TGCGCCAGCAGCAAACTAGCGGAGTGGGATACGCAGTATTTT. This sequence joins TRBV5-1 and TRBJ2-3, with 8 bases aligning to TRBD2. Unmatched junction bases numbered 7, after V lost 4 bases and J lost 6 bases. The CDR3 is made up of 14 amino acids. The germline gives CDR1 SGHRS, CDR2 YFSETQ. Together with reference TRBV5-1 and TRBJ2-3, the CDR3 gives the full variable domain: KAGVTQTPRYLIKTRGQQVTLSCSPISGHRSVSWYQQTPGQGLQFLFEYFSETQRNKGNFPGRFSGRQFSNSRSEMNVSTLELGDSALYLCASSKLAEWDTQYFGPGTRLTVL.

The CDR3 reads CASSLAGATSYEQYF. As DNA, the CDR3 is TGTGCCAGCAGCTTAGCGGGGGCTACCAGTTACGAGCAGTACTTC. This chain joins TRBV7-9 and TRBJ2-7; tentatively, D is TRBD1 (6 bases). V lost 0 bases and J 4 bases, leaving 13 bases between the germline ends. Germline V gives CDR1 SEHNR, CDR2 FQNEAQ (reference sequence). This CDR3 is 15 amino acids long.

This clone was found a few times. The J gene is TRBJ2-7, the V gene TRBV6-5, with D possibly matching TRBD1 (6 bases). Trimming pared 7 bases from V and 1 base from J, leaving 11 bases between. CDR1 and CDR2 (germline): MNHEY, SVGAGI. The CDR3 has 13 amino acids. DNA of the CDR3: TGTGCCAGCAACAATGGACAGTCCTACGAGCAGTACTTC. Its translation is CASNNGQSYEQYF.

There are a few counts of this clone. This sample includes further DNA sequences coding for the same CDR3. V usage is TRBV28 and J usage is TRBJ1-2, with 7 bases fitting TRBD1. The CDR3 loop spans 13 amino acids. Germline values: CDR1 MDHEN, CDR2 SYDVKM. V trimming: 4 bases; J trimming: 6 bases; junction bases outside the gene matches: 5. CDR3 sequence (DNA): TGTGCCAGCAGTTCCTCAGGGGGGAATGGCTACACCTTC. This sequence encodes CASSSSGGNGYTF.

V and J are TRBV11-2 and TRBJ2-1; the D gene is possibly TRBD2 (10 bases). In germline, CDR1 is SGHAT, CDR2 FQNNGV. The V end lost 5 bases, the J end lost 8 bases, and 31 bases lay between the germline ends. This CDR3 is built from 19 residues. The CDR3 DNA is TGTGCCAGCAGCCCCCGACTAGCGGGCGGCAACAGGGACAGGGATGAGCAGTTCTTC. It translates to CASSPRLAGGNRDRDEQFF.

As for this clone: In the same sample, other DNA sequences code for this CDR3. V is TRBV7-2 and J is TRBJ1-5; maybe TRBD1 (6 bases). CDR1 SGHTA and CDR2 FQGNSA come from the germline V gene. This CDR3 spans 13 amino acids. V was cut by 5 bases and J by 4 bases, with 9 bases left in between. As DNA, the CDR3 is TGTGCCAGCAGCCTCACAGGGAATCAGCCCCAGCATTTT. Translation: CASSLTGNQPQHF. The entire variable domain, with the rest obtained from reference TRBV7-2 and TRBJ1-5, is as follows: GAGVSQSPSNKVTEKGKDVELRCDPISGHTALYWYRQSLGQGLEFLIYFQGNSAPDKSGLPSDRFSAERTGGSVSTLTIQRTQQEDSAVYLCASSLTGNQPQHFGDGTRLSIL.

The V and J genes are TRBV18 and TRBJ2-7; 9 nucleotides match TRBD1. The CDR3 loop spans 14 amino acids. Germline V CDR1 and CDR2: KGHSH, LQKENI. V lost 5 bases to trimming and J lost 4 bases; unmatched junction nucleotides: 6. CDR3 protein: CASSAGTGIYEQYF. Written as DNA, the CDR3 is TGTGCCAGCTCAGCCGGGACAGGGATATACGAGCAGTACTTC.

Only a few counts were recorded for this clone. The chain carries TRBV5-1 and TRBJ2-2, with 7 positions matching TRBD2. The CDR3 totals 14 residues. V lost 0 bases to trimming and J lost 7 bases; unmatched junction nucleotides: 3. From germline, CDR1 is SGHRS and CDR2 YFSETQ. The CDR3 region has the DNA TGCGCCAGCAGCTTGGAGCCTAGCGGCGGGGAGCTGTTTTTT. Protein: CASSLEPSGGELFF. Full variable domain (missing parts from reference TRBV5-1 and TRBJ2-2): KAGVTQTPRYLIKTRGQQVTLSCSPISGHRSVSWYQQTPGQGLQFLFEYFSETQRNKGNFPGRFSGRQFSNSRSEMNVSTLELGDSALYLCASSLEPSGGELFFGEGSRLTVL.

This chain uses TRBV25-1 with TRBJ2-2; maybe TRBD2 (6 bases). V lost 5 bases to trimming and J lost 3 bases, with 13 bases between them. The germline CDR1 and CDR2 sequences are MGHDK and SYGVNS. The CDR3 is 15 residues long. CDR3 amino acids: CASSKIWGDTGELFF. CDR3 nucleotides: TGTGCCAGCAGTAAAATCTGGGGGGACACCGGGGAGCTGTTTTTT.

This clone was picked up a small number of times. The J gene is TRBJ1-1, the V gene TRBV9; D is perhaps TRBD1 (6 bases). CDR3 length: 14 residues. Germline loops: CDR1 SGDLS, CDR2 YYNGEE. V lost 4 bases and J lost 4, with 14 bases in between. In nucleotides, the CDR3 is TGTGCCAGCAGCCAAAAGGGAGGGGGCACTGAAGCTTTCTTT. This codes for CASSQKGGGTEAFF.

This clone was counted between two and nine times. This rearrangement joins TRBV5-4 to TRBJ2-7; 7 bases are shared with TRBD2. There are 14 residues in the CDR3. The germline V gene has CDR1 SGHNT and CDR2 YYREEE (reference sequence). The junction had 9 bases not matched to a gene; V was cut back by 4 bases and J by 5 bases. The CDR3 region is CASSRAGLPDEQYF. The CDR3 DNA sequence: TGTGCCAGCAGCCGAGCGGGACTTCCCGACGAGCAGTACTTC.

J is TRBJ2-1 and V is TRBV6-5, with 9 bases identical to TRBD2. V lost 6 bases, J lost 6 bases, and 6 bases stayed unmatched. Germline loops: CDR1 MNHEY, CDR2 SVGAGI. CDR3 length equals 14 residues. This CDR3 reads CASRLAGVRNEQFF. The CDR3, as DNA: TGTGCCAGCAGGTTAGCGGGAGTGCGCAATGAGCAGTTCTTC.

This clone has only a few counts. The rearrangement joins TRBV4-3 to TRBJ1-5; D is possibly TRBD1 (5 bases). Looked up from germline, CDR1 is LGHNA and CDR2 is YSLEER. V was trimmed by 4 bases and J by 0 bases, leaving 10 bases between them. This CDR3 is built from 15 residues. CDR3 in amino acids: CASSRDGGSNQPQHF. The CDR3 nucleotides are TGCGCCAGCAGCCGGGACGGGGGTAGCAATCAGCCCCAGCATTTT.

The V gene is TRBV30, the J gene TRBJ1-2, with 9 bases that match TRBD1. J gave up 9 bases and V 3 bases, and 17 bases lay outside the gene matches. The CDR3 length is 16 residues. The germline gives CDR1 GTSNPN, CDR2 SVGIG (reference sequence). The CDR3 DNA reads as TGTGCCTGGAGCCGGGACAGGGTTAAGGGTAGAATTCGCTACACCTTC. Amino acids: CAWSRDRVKGRIRYTF.

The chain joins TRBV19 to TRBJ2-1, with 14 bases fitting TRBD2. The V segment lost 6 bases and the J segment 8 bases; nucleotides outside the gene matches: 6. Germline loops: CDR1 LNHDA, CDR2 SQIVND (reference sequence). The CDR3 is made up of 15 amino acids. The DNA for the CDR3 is TGTGCCAGTAGCCCGGGACTAGCGGGAGCGGATGAGCAGTTCTTC. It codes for CASSPGLAGADEQFF.

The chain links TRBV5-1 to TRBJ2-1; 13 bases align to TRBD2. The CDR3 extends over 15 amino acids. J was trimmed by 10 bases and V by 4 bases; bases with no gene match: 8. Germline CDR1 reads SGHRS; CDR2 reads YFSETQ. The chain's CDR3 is CASSRLGLAGVEQFF. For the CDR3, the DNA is TGCGCCAGCAGCCGACTAGGACTAGCGGGAGTCGAGCAGTTCTTC. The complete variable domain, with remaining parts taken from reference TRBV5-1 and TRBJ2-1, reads KAGVTQTPRYLIKTRGQQVTLSCSPISGHRSVSWYQQTPGQGLQFLFEYFSETQRNKGNFPGRFSGRQFSNSRSEMNVSTLELGDSALYLCASSRLGLAGVEQFFGPGTRLTVL.